This T cell receptor beta chain was profiled in a study of T cell responses to AZD1222 COVID-19 vaccine. Overall study results and limits: The breadth and depth of Spike-specific TCRs increased once two AZD1222 doses had been given. The study found vaccine-associated CD4 TCRs spanning spike, dominant at 160-218 and 743-854. Donors were largely white British and mainly female; clonal diversity was possibly underestimated.

As to this clone: Its matching antigen is unknown.

CDR1 is SGHDT and CDR2 is YYEEEE in the germline V gene. The V end was cut by 3 bases, the J end by 5 bases, with 15 bases between. The CDR3 covers 14 residues. The assay was immunoSEQ multiplex PCR, and TCRdb's table has in-frame clones only and misses some. In the table there are tens of thousands of clones, more than 90% of which are singletons. The receptor was isolated from an adult in good health. The chain recombines TRBV5-6 with TRBJ2-7, with D perhaps TRBD1 (5 bases). The source material was peripheral blood, sampled on day 0 of AZD1222 vaccination. CDR3 amino acids: CASSWVTGNNEQYF. The CDR3 DNA reads TGTGCCAGCAGCTGGGTTACAGGTAACAACGAGCAGTACTTC. The full variable domain, completed using reference TRBV5-6 and TRBJ2-7, is DAGVTQSPTHLIKTRGQQVTLRCSPKSGHDTVSWYQQALGQGPQFIFQYYEEEERQRGNFPDRFSGHQFPNYSSELNVNALLLGDSALYLCASSWVTGNNEQYFGPGTRLTVT.